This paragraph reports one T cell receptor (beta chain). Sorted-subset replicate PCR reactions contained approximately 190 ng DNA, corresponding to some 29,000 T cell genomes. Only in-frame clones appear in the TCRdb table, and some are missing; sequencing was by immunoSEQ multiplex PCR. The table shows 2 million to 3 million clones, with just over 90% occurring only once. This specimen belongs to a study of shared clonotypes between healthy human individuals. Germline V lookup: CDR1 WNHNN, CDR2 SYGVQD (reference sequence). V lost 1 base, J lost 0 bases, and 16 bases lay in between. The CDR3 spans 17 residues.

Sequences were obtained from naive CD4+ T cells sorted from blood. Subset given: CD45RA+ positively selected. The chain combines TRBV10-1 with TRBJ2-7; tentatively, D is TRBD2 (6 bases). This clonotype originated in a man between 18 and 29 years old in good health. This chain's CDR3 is CASSEYNEGTFSYEQYF. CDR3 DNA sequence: TGCGCCAGCAGTGAGTACAATGAGGGGACTTTCTCCTACGAGCAGTACTTC.